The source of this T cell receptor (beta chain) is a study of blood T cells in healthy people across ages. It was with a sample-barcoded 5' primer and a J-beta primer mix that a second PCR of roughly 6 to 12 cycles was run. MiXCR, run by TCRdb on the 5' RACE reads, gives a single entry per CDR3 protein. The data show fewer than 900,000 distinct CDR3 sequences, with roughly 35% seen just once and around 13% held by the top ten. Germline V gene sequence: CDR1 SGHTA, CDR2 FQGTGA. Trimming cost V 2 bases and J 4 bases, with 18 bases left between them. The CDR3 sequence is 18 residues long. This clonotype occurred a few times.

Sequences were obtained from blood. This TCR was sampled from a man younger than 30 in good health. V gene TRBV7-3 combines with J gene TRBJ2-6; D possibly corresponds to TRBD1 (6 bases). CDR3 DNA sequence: TGTGCCAGCAGCTTACCCTCCTACTCAGGGGTAGGGGCCAACGTCCTGACTTTC. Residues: CASSLPSYSGVGANVLTF.